This T cell receptor (beta chain) was found in a study of T cells in localized non-small cell lung cancer. Study observations and caveats: Higher blood T cell density tracked longer overall survival. Uninvolved adjacent lung showed peak T cell clonality, exceeding tumor.

Trimming took off 0 bases at V and 7 bases at J, with 9 bases between the two ends. CDR3 length equals 14 residues. Germline loops: CDR1 SEHNR, CDR2 FQNEAQ (reference sequence). Clones were read by immunoSEQ multiplex PCR, and TCRdb kept only the in-frame ones, dropping some. The sample holds over 45,000 clones, more than 85% seen once. A note on this clone: Its antigen is not identified.

The receptor comes from a female donor with stage II lung adenocarcinoma. The chain is built from TRBV7-9 and TRBJ1-4; possibly TRBD1 for D (5 bases). The source was PBMCs, collected before any cancer treatment. In nucleotides, the CDR3 is TGTGCCAGCAGCTTAGCCGACAGTAGTGAAAAACTGTTTTTT. Its protein is CASSLADSSEKLFF.